The 32 T cell receptor beta chains given below trace back to one sample, sequenced in a study of shared clonotypes between healthy human individuals. Profiling relied on immunoSEQ multiplex PCR, and the TCRdb table lists in-frame clones only, not all of them. Here the sample spans about 1.1 million clones, approximately 80% being singletons. Sequencing was carried out using memory CD4+ T cells from PBMCs. Noted subset: CD45RA-negative fraction. Receptors were obtained from a man between 18 and 35 years old in good health. Some clones in this sample may be carry-over from other donors' samples.

The V call is TRBV6-4, the J call TRBJ1-5; a weak D match, TRBD1 (6 bases). CDR1 is MRHNA, CDR2 SNTAGT, per germline. V lost 1 base and J 7 bases, leaving 11 bases between the germline ends. This CDR3 spans 14 amino acids. CDR3 nucleotide sequence: TGTGCCAGCAGTGACTACCCGACAGGACAGCCCCAGCATTTT. It specifies CASSDYPTGQPQHF.

J is TRBJ1-4 and V is TRBV18; 7 bases match TRBD1. CDR3 length: 14 amino acids. With 6 bases clipped from V and 4 bases from J, the junction kept 5 bases outside the gene matches. The germline V gene has CDR1 KGHSH and CDR2 LQKENI. In DNA, the CDR3 is TGTGCCAGCTCCCCGGACAGGCATAATGAAAAACTGTTTTTT. Its translation: CASSPDRHNEKLFF.

The genes are TRBV10-3 and TRBJ2-7; D is possibly TRBD1 (6 bases). CDR1 is ENHRY, CDR2 SYGVKD, per germline. There are 16 residues in the CDR3. Between the trimmed V and J ends, which lost 11 bases and 1 base, there was a span of 24 bases. Here the CDR3 reads CAAKSTGAQGSYEQYF. The DNA for the CDR3 is TGTGCCGCAAAATCCACCGGGGCGCAGGGGTCCTACGAGCAGTACTTC.

The CDR3 reads CASSLLGGTSGTGELFF. The CDR3 region has the DNA TGCGCCAGCAGCTTGTTAGGAGGGACTAGCGGGACCGGGGAGCTGTTTTTT. The chain joins TRBV5-1 to TRBJ2-2; 12 bases agree with TRBD2. This CDR3 is 17 amino acids long. V dropped 1 base and J dropped 5; count of bases not matched to a gene: 6. CDR1 SGHRS and CDR2 YFSETQ come from the germline V gene.

This clone was observed a handful of times. The rearrangement joins TRBV6-5 to TRBJ1-2; no clear D gene. The CDR3 is made up of 12 amino acids. Trimming took off 8 bases at V and 5 bases at J, with 12 bases between the two ends. Germline V gene data show CDR1 as MNHEY and CDR2 as SVGAGI. The CDR3 loop reads CASFSQYYGYTF. CDR3 DNA sequence: TGTGCCAGCTTCTCGCAATATTATGGCTACACCTTC.

This chain links TRBV5-4 with TRBJ2-2; D gene ambiguous. The germline V gene has CDR1 SGHNT and CDR2 YYREEE (reference sequence). The length of the CDR3 is 15 residues. Trimming pared 0 bases from V and 5 bases from J, leaving 11 bases between. In nucleotides, the CDR3 is TGTGCCAGCAGCTTGGAAGTTGGGCGTACCGGGGAGCTGTTTTTT. It translates to CASSLEVGRTGELFF.

The V and J genes are TRBV5-1 and TRBJ1-1, with TRBD1 matching 12 bases. Germline CDR1 reads SGHRS; CDR2 reads YFSETQ. The CDR3 sequence is 18 residues long. The ends lost 0 bases at V and 1 base at J; junction bases unmatched: 7. The CDR3 is CASSLGTGTGGANTEAFF. Written as DNA, the CDR3 is TGCGCCAGCAGCTTGGGGACCGGGACAGGGGGCGCGAACACTGAAGCTTTCTTT.

The rearrangement joins TRBV6-1 to TRBJ1-4, with 10 positions matching TRBD1. Trimming removed 5 bases from V and 6 bases from J; junction bases left unmatched: 3. The germline CDR1 and CDR2 sequences are MNHNS and SASEGT. The CDR3 is 14 residues long. CDR3 amino acids: CASSRQGADEKLFF. CDR3 nucleotides: TGTGCCAGCAGTAGACAGGGGGCTGATGAAAAACTGTTTTTT.

This clone was counted a single time. The chain couples TRBV10-2 to TRBJ2-2; D possibly uses TRBD1 or TRBD2 (6 bases each). V was clipped by 3 bases and J by 4 bases, with 12 bases between them. The CDR3 covers 15 residues. The germline V gene encodes CDR1 WSHSY and CDR2 SAAADI. CDR3 sequence (DNA): TGCGCCAGCAGTGATGGGGGGCGCAGCACCGGGGAGCTGTTTTTT. This encodes CASSDGGRSTGELFF.

The chain recombines TRBV5-1 with TRBJ2-7, with TRBD2 matching over 7 bases. This CDR3 is 15 amino acids long. Looked up from germline, CDR1 is SGHRS and CDR2 is YFSETQ. V shed 4 bases, J shed 3 bases, and the junction held 10 bases outside the gene matches. Here the CDR3 reads CASSLRSGNYYEQYF. CDR3 bases: TGCGCCAGCAGCCTTCGAAGCGGGAATTACTACGAGCAGTACTTC.

In its sample, this clone was seen many times. The CDR3 DNA reads TGTGCCAGCAGCTACGGGGTCAGGACCGGGGAGCTGTTTTTT. This gives the protein CASSYGVRTGELFF. The rearrangement joins TRBV7-2 to TRBJ2-2; D may be TRBD2 (5 bases). Germline assignment: CDR1 SGHTA and CDR2 FQGNSA. V lost 4 bases, J lost 5 bases, and 11 bases lay in between. The CDR3 is made up of 14 amino acids.

The chain couples TRBV7-9 to TRBJ1-4; D is unresolved. There are 15 residues in the CDR3. V gave up 4 bases and J gave up 2 bases, with 11 bases separating them. Germline V CDR1 and CDR2: SEHNR, FQNEAQ (reference sequence). The CDR3 here is CASSSLGSTNEKLFF. The DNA for the CDR3 is TGTGCCAGCAGCTCCTTGGGTAGCACTAATGAAAAACTGTTTTTT.

Here the CDR3 DNA reads TGCGCCAGCAGCCCTACTAGAGGAGGGAGCTCCTACAATGAGCAGTTCTTC. Its protein product is CASSPTRGGSSYNEQFF. This chain uses TRBV4-3 with TRBJ2-1; D perhaps matches TRBD2 (6 bases). The CDR3 consists of 17 residues. V lost 4 bases, J lost 0 bases, and 16 bases lay in between. CDR1 LGHNA and CDR2 YSLEER come from the germline V gene.

This chain uses TRBV5-1 with TRBJ2-7; tentatively, D is TRBD1 (5 bases). Germline assignment: CDR1 SGHRS and CDR2 YFSETQ. CDR3 length: 16 residues. The germline V and J ends were trimmed by 1 base and 0 bases, with 14 bases remaining between them. CDR3 nucleotides: TGCGCCAGCAGCTTGTATGACAGAATTAGCTCCTACGAGCAGTACTTC. Amino acid sequence: CASSLYDRISSYEQYF.

The count of this clone is one. V usage is TRBV18 and J usage is TRBJ2-3, with 9 nucleotides matching TRBD2. After removal of 0 bases from V and 0 bases from J, the junction contained 1 base not matched to a gene. The germline V gene has CDR1 KGHSH and CDR2 LQKENI. The CDR3 totals 16 residues. The CDR3 is CASSPPSGRSTDTQYF. In nucleotides, the CDR3 is TGTGCCAGCTCACCACCGAGCGGGAGGAGCACAGATACGCAGTATTTT.

The J gene is TRBJ2-1, the V gene TRBV5-4; TRBD2 agrees at 10 bases. Germline V gene sequence: CDR1 SGHNT, CDR2 YYREEE (reference sequence). CDR3 length equals 17 residues. V trimming: 6 bases; J trimming: 4 bases; junction bases outside the gene matches: 13. CDR3 residues: CASNEREGPTVYNEQFF. The CDR3 DNA reads as TGTGCCAGCAACGAGCGGGAGGGCCCCACGGTGTACAATGAGCAGTTCTTC.

This rearrangement joins TRBV7-6 to TRBJ2-2; D uncertain. Trimming stripped 1 base from V and 3 bases from J, with 3 bases between. This CDR3 comprises 13 residues. Germline V gene lookup returns CDR1 SGHVS and CDR2 FNYEAQ. In nucleotides, the CDR3 is TGTGCCAGCAGCTTAGGTCACACCGGGGAGCTGTTTTTT. This translates into CASSLGHTGELFF.

This clone has a handful of counts. The chain couples TRBV28 to TRBJ1-3, with 7 bases fitting TRBD1. Germline CDR1 reads MDHEN; CDR2 reads SYDVKM. The junction had 2 bases not matched to a gene; V was cut back by 7 bases and J by 2 bases. The CDR3 contains 13 residues. The CDR3 region is CASTDRAGNTIYF. CDR3 in DNA: TGTGCCAGCACTGACAGGGCTGGAAACACCATATATTTT. Using reference TRBV28 and TRBJ1-3 for the parts outside the CDR3, the full variable domain is DVKVTQSSRYLVKRTGEKVFLECVQDMDHENMFWYRQDPGLGLRLIYFSYDVKMKEKGDIPEGYSVSREKKERFSLILESASTNQTSMYLCASTDRAGNTIYFGEGSWLTVV.

V usage is TRBV5-1 and J usage is TRBJ1-2, with 7 nucleotides matching TRBD1. Germline CDR1 SGHRS, CDR2 YFSETQ. Trimming cost V 0 bases and J 6 bases; bases outside gene matches: 5. This CDR3 contains 14 residues. CDR3 sequence: CASSLGQGVDGYTF. The CDR3 DNA is TGCGCCAGCAGCTTGGGGCAGGGGGTCGATGGCTACACCTTC.

Of note for this clone: The same CDR3 can be traced to other DNA sequences in this sample. The chain carries TRBV5-1 and TRBJ1-1, with unresolved D. The CDR3 loop spans 14 amino acids. Trimming left V 0 bases short and J 1 base short, with 7 bases between. Germline-derived CDR1 and CDR2 are SGHRS and YFSETQ. CDR3 in DNA: TGCGCCAGCAGCTTGGGGGCGGGGAACACTGAAGCTTTCTTT. Its protein product is CASSLGAGNTEAFF.

The rearrangement uses TRBV10-1 and TRBJ2-3, with TRBD2 identical over 7 bases. Germline V CDR1 and CDR2: WNHNN, SYGVQD (reference sequence). CDR3 length equals 19 residues. V trimming: 0 bases; J trimming: 4 bases; junction bases outside the gene matches: 16. CDR3 nucleotides: TGCGCCAGCAGTGAGTCTGGTTTTCGTGGCGGGAGTGGCCCAGATACGCAGTATTTT. Residues: CASSESGFRGGSGPDTQYF.

The chain couples TRBV5-1 to TRBJ1-1; TRBD1 matches at 7 bases. The CDR3 sequence is 14 residues long. V shed 5 bases and J 8 bases; nucleotides not matched to a gene: 12. Germline V gives CDR1 SGHRS, CDR2 YFSETQ. Written as DNA, the CDR3 is TGCGCCAGCAGATATATAGCCGGGACAGAAGAAGCTTTCTTT. This encodes CASRYIAGTEEAFF.

In nucleotides, the CDR3 is TGTGCCAGCAGCCAAGAATCCACAACCTACAATGAGCAGTTCTTC. Encoded protein: CASSQESTTYNEQFF. The V and J genes are TRBV4-2 and TRBJ2-1; D call uncertain. CDR1 is LGHNA and CDR2 is YNFKEQ in the germline V gene. The CDR3 loop spans 15 amino acids. Trimming stripped 0 bases from V and 2 bases from J, with 8 bases between.

This chain links TRBV5-1 with TRBJ2-7, with 10 bases aligning to TRBD2. The CDR3 spans 16 residues. The V gene end was trimmed by 4 bases and the J gene end by 0 bases; junction bases not matched to a gene: 7. Germline assignment: CDR1 SGHRS and CDR2 YFSETQ. CDR3 sequence: CASSAIASGSSYEQYF. In DNA, the CDR3 is TGCGCCAGCAGCGCCATAGCTAGCGGGAGCTCCTACGAGCAGTACTTC.

The chain uses TRBV6-1 and TRBJ1-1; unclear D gene. This CDR3 has 15 amino acids. CDR1 MNHNS and CDR2 SASEGT come from the germline V gene. V was shortened by 6 bases and J by 6 bases, with 20 bases between the two germline ends. For the CDR3, the DNA is TGTGCCAGCAGGCCTCGGATTCTCCTGACTGCTGAAGCTTTCTTT. This gives the protein CASRPRILLTAEAFF.

J is TRBJ1-5 and V is TRBV27; no clear D gene. The length of the CDR3 is 14 residues. V was shortened by 8 bases and J by 8 bases, with 19 bases between the two germline ends. In germline, CDR1 is MNHEY, CDR2 SMNVEV (reference sequence). The CDR3 region has the DNA TGTGCCAGCTCTCGAAGGGATCTCGGGGAGCCCCAGCATTTT. It yields the protein CASSRRDLGEPQHF.

The J gene is TRBJ2-1, the V gene TRBV5-6, with no clear D. CDR3 length equals 13 residues. Germline loops: CDR1 SGHDT, CDR2 YYEEEE. V lost 5 bases and J 1 base, leaving 7 bases between the germline ends. The CDR3 sequence: CASRPISYNEQFF. CDR3 coding DNA: TGTGCCAGCAGACCTATTTCCTACAATGAGCAGTTCTTC.

This chain uses TRBV7-2 with TRBJ2-7, with 7 positions matching TRBD2. The V segment lost 5 bases and the J segment 6 bases; nucleotides outside the gene matches: 7. Germline CDR1 is SGHTA and CDR2 is FQGNSA. This CDR3 has 13 amino acids. CDR3 sequence reads: CASSLAREGEQYF. CDR3 DNA: TGTGCCAGCAGCCTCGCTAGGGAGGGCGAGCAGTACTTC.

This clone was seen only a few times. The chain links TRBV28 to TRBJ1-1, with D perhaps TRBD1 (5 bases). The V end lost 3 bases, the J end lost 1 base, and 12 bases lay between the germline ends. The CDR3 is 15 residues long. The germline V gene encodes CDR1 MDHEN and CDR2 SYDVKM. The CDR3 region has the DNA TGTGCCAGCAGTTTCGTGGGGGTCCCGAACACTGAAGCTTTCTTT. Residues: CASSFVGVPNTEAFF. Combining the CDR3 with reference TRBV28 and TRBJ1-1 gives the whole variable domain DVKVTQSSRYLVKRTGEKVFLECVQDMDHENMFWYRQDPGLGLRLIYFSYDVKMKEKGDIPEGYSVSREKKERFSLILESASTNQTSMYLCASSFVGVPNTEAFFGQGTRLTVV.

This clone has at least ten counts. The chain couples TRBV2 to TRBJ1-4; maybe TRBD1 (5 bases). Germline V gene sequence: CDR1 SNHLY, CDR2 FYNNEI. V was shortened by 7 bases and J by 3 bases, with 12 bases between the two germline ends. There are 14 residues in the CDR3. The CDR3 DNA reads as TGTGCCAGCAAATCAGGGAGGGCTAATGAAAAACTGTTTTTT. Its protein is CASKSGRANEKLFF.

This clone was observed a single time. The V call is TRBV7-2, the J call TRBJ2-4; D is unclear. This CDR3 has 13 residues. The ends were cut back, 1 base at V and 6 bases at J, with 7 bases in the middle. The germline V gene encodes CDR1 SGHTA and CDR2 FQGNSA. In DNA, the CDR3 is TGTGCCAGCAGCTTAGTTCGGCCAAACATTCAGTACTTC. Protein product: CASSLVRPNIQYF.

The CDR3 sequence is CASSLMGQGTNEQFF. For the CDR3, the DNA is TGTGCCAGCAGCTTAATGGGACAGGGAACCAATGAGCAGTTCTTC. This chain joins TRBV7-3 and TRBJ2-1; 9 bases map to TRBD1. Trimming cost V 1 base and J 6 bases; bases outside gene matches: 4. Germline V gene data show CDR1 as SGHTA and CDR2 as FQGTGA. The CDR3 length is 15 residues. Full variable domain (outside the CDR3, taken from reference TRBV7-3 and TRBJ2-1): GAGVSQTPSNKVTEKGKYVELRCDPISGHTALYWYRQSLGQGPEFLIYFQGTGAADDSGLPNDRFFAVRPEGSVSTLKIQRTERGDSAVYLCASSLMGQGTNEQFFGPGTRLTVL.